The 11 T cell receptor beta chains below come from one sample, sequenced in a study of blood T cell repertoires in COVID-19. Profiling relied on immunoSEQ multiplex PCR, and the TCRdb table lists in-frame clones only, not all of them. The sample carries some 220,000 clones, 65% to 90% recorded once. The material sequenced was peripheral blood. Every receptor here comes from a man aged 45-65 years with COVID-19, enrolled during active disease.

This clone occurred once. This chain joins TRBV5-6 and TRBJ2-5; D is unclear. Germline CDR1 SGHDT, CDR2 YYEEEE. The V end was cut by 5 bases, the J end by 2 bases, with 16 bases between. The CDR3 contains 15 residues. CDR3 in amino acids: CASRLWSLLQETQYF. As DNA, the CDR3 is TGTGCCAGCAGATTGTGGTCCCTATTGCAAGAGACCCAGTACTTC.

This clone is a singleton in its sample. This rearrangement joins TRBV27 to TRBJ2-5; D call uncertain. Germline CDR1 MNHEY, CDR2 SMNVEV (reference sequence). The CDR3 has 13 residues. With 6 bases removed from V and 4 bases from J, the gap between germline ends came to 12 bases. CDR3 residues: CASSGWRRETQYF. As DNA, the CDR3 is TGTGCCAGCAGCGGTTGGCGGCGAGAGACCCAGTACTTC.

The gene calls are TRBV30 and TRBJ2-7; D perhaps matches TRBD2 (6 bases). Trimming took off 8 bases at V and 0 bases at J, with 17 bases between the two ends. The germline CDR1 and CDR2 sequences are GTSNPN and SVGIG (reference sequence). The CDR3 runs 14 residues. DNA for the CDR3: TGTGCCGGGACCGAGAAGCGGGCCTCCTACGAGCAGTACTTC. Translated, it gives CAGTEKRASYEQYF.

The chain employs TRBV4-1 and TRBJ1-2, with D perhaps TRBD1 (6 bases). Germline V gives CDR1 MGHRA, CDR2 YSYEKL. The CDR3 contains 14 residues. Trimming pared 5 bases from V and 4 bases from J, leaving 14 bases between. The CDR3 region is CASSYERGGYGYTF. The CDR3 bases are TGCGCCAGCAGCTACGAAAGGGGGGGCTATGGCTACACCTTC.

V usage is TRBV5-6 and J usage is TRBJ2-7; 7 nucleotides match TRBD2. The V and J ends lost 4 bases and 3 bases, in that order; junction bases with no gene match: 7. This CDR3 has 14 residues. Germline V CDR1 and CDR2: SGHDT, YYEEEE. CDR3 protein: CASSPPTGGYEQYF. DNA for the CDR3: TGTGCCAGCAGCCCCCCGACGGGGGGCTACGAGCAGTACTTC.

This clone showed up just once. This chain links TRBV5-1 with TRBJ2-5; 8 nucleotides agree with TRBD1. The CDR3 runs to 13 residues. Trimming at V came to 7 bases and at J to 5 bases, leaving 7 bases not matched to a gene. CDR1 SGHRS and CDR2 YFSETQ come from the germline V gene. CDR3 DNA sequence: TGCGCCAGCGGACGGCAGGGGGCGGAGACCCAGTACTTC. It codes for CASGRQGAETQYF.

J is TRBJ2-2 and V is TRBV5-1; D possibly corresponds to TRBD2 (5 bases). This CDR3 is built from 15 residues. The V end lost 1 base, the J end lost 0 bases, and 7 bases lay between the germline ends. Germline V gives CDR1 SGHRS, CDR2 YFSETQ. CDR3: CASSLRDTNTGELFF. CDR3 in DNA: TGCGCCAGCAGCTTGCGGGATACGAACACCGGGGAGCTGTTTTTT. The complete variable domain, with remaining parts taken from reference TRBV5-1 and TRBJ2-2, reads KAGVTQTPRYLIKTRGQQVTLSCSPISGHRSVSWYQQTPGQGLQFLFEYFSETQRNKGNFPGRFSGRQFSNSRSEMNVSTLELGDSALYLCASSLRDTNTGELFFGEGSRLTVL.

V is TRBV6-1 and J is TRBJ1-3, with unresolved D. This CDR3 comprises 15 residues. Germline loops: CDR1 MNHNS, CDR2 SASEGT. The ends were cut back, 2 bases at V and 0 bases at J, with 8 bases in the middle. The CDR3 region is CASSELRYSGNTIYF. CDR3 nucleotide sequence: TGTGCCAGCAGTGAATTGCGGTACTCTGGAAACACCATATATTTT.

V and J are TRBV7-2 and TRBJ1-3; TRBD1 agrees at 10 bases. V shed 1 base, J shed 4 bases, and the junction held 1 base outside the gene matches. The CDR3 length is 15 residues. In germline, CDR1 is SGHTA, CDR2 FQGNSA. DNA of the CDR3: TGTGCCAGCAGCTTAGGGACAGGGGGAGGAAACACCATATATTTT. It yields the protein CASSLGTGGGNTIYF.

The chain couples TRBV6-5 to TRBJ2-2; 8 bases match TRBD2. CDR1 and CDR2 (germline): MNHEY, SVGAGI. CDR3 length: 16 amino acids. V trimming: 2 bases; J trimming: 6 bases; junction bases outside the gene matches: 8. CDR3 region: CASSYRLSGEAGELFF. The CDR3 bases are TGTGCCAGCAGTTACCGCCTTAGCGGGGAGGCCGGGGAGCTGTTTTTT.

The chain has TRBV6-2 or TRBV6-3 and TRBJ1-1; the match to TRBD1 covers 10 bases. V was clipped by 6 bases and J by 0 bases; unmatched bases: 10. CDR3 length: 17 residues. Germline V CDR1 and CDR2: MNHEY, SVGEGT. The CDR3 DNA reads TGTGCCAGCAGCCGGGACAGGGGACAATATATGAACACTGAAGCTTTCTTT. Translation gives CASSRDRGQYMNTEAFF.